Listed below are T cell receptor beta chains from one sample, sequenced in a study of Graves' ophthalmopathy and Graves' hyperthyroidism. TCRdb re-analysed the multiplex PCR reads in MiXCR, keeping a single row per CDR3 protein. The table includes about 420,000 distinct CDR3 sequences, around 21% detected once. Sequencing was carried out using peripheral blood. The receptors stem from a woman younger than 30 with stable Graves' hyperthyroidism. Each CDR3 is given with its conserved first and last residue. Each record gives: clone size, J gene, D gene, V gene, CDR3 DNA, CDR3 protein. A D gene is named only where the DNA matches it firmly. Clone size, where shown, is once, few, many, or a class for clones that have expanded.

size: many; J: TRBJ2-7; D: -; V: TRBV7-2; DNA: TGTGCCAGCAGCTACCGGGACCCCGGGGAAGAGCAGTACTTC; CDR3: CASSYRDPGEEQYF
size: once; J: TRBJ2-2; D: TRBD1; V: TRBV6-1; DNA: TGTGCCAGCCGCGCCCGGGACAGTAACACCGGGGAGCTGTTTTTT; CDR3: CASRARDSNTGELFF
size: many; J: TRBJ2-5; D: TRBD1; V: TRBV30; DNA: TGTGCCTGGAGCGGGACAGCCCAAGAGACCCAGTACTTC; CDR3: CAWSGTAQETQYF
size: many; J: TRBJ2-2; D: TRBD2; V: TRBV7-8; DNA: TGTGCCAGCAGCTCCCGGGGACTAGCGTGGAACACCGGGGAGCTGTTTTTT; CDR3: CASSSRGLAWNTGELFF
size: many; J: TRBJ2-7; D: TRBD2; V: TRBV30; DNA: TGTGCCTGGAGTGGGGGGGGAGAGCAGTACTTC; CDR3: CAWSGGGEQYF
size: many; J: TRBJ1-2; D: TRBD1; V: TRBV5-1; DNA: TGCGCCAGCAGCCCCACAGGGGGCCCCAACTATGGCTACACCTTC; CDR3: CASSPTGGPNYGYTF
size: many; J: TRBJ2-3; D: -; V: TRBV24-1; DNA: TGTGCCACCAGTGTCATGAGAGGGGATAGCACAGATACGCAGTATTTT; CDR3: CATSVMRGDSTDTQYF
size: few; J: TRBJ1-1; D: TRBD1; V: TRBV6-1; DNA: TGTGCCAGCAGTCTAAGGACAGGGGGGAACACTGAAGCTTTCTTT; CDR3: CASSLRTGGNTEAFF
size: -; J: TRBJ2-7; D: TRBD1; V: TRBV5-1; DNA: TGCGCCAGCAGCGGCGGACAGGGAAGGTACTACGAGCAGTACTTC; CDR3: CASSGGQGRYYEQYF
size: -; J: TRBJ2-2; D: -; V: TRBV30; DNA: TGTGCCTGGAGTCCTCGGGGGACCGGGGAGCTGTTTTTT; CDR3: CAWSPRGTGELFF
size: few; J: TRBJ2-7; D: -; V: TRBV9; DNA: TGTGCCAGCAGCGTAGGTCAATCGGACTACGAGCAGTACTTC; CDR3: CASSVGQSDYEQYF
size: many; J: TRBJ2-7; D: -; V: TRBV12-3/TRBV12-4; DNA: TGTGCCAGCAGTGGACGTTTCAACTACGAGCAGTACTTC; CDR3: CASSGRFNYEQYF
size: -; J: TRBJ1-5; D: -; V: TRBV28; DNA: TGTGCCGTTCAGGATAGCAATCAGCCCCAGCATTTT; CDR3: CAVQDSNQPQHF
size: -; J: TRBJ2-7; D: TRBD2; V: TRBV13; DNA: TGTGCCAGCAGCTTAGGCGGACTAGCGGGAGGACCCGAGCAGTACTTC; CDR3: CASSLGGLAGGPEQYF
size: many; J: TRBJ1-1; D: TRBD1; V: TRBV4-2; DNA: TGTGCCAGCAGCCGGGAGGGACAGGTCACTGAAGCTTTCTTT; CDR3: CASSREGQVTEAFF
size: many; J: TRBJ1-3; D: -; V: TRBV6-1; DNA: TGTGCCAGCAGCCAGGCCGCTGGAAACACCATATATTTT; CDR3: CASSQAAGNTIYF
size: -; J: TRBJ2-2; D: TRBD2; V: TRBV15; DNA: TGTGCCACAGGACTAGCGGCGGGCGGGGAGCTGTTTTTT; CDR3: CATGLAAGGELFF
size: -; J: TRBJ2-7; D: TRBD1; V: TRBV2; DNA: TGTGCCAGCAGTGAAGGAAGGACAGGGGTCCACGAGCAGTACTTC; CDR3: CASSEGRTGVHEQYF
size: many; J: TRBJ2-5; D: TRBD2; V: TRBV3-1; DNA: TGTGCCAGCAGCCAGAAAGGGACTAGCGGATACCAAGAGACCCAGTACTTC; CDR3: CASSQKGTSGYQETQYF
size: many; J: TRBJ2-5; D: -; V: TRBV4-2; DNA: TGTGCCAGCAGCCAGGGGACCAGAGGGGAGACCCAGTACTTC; CDR3: CASSQGTRGETQYF
size: many; J: TRBJ2-6; D: -; V: TRBV4-3; DNA: TGCGCCAGCAGCCAAGATTTTGTCTCTGGGGCCAACGTCCTGACTTTC; CDR3: CASSQDFVSGANVLTF
size: few; J: TRBJ1-5; D: -; V: TRBV12-3/TRBV12-4; DNA: TGTGCCAGCAACATGGGGGGGAGGCGGCAGCCCCAGCATTTT; CDR3: CASNMGGRRQPQHF
size: -; J: TRBJ2-5; D: TRBD1; V: TRBV30; DNA: TGTGCCTGGAGGGACAGGGAAGGAGAGACCCGGTACTTC; CDR3: CAWRDREGETRYF
size: -; J: TRBJ2-7; D: TRBD2; V: TRBV6-1; DNA: TGTGCCAGCAAAGATCAAGAACTAGCGGGCTACGAGCAGTACTTC; CDR3: CASKDQELAGYEQYF
size: -; J: TRBJ2-7; D: -; V: TRBV5-1; DNA: TGCGCCAGCAGCTTGGTAGCGGAGCCCTACGAGCAGTACTTC; CDR3: CASSLVAEPYEQYF
size: many; J: TRBJ1-2; D: TRBD1; V: TRBV27; DNA: TGTGCCAGCAGTTTAGCAGGGGGACACTATGGCTACACCTTC; CDR3: CASSLAGGHYGYTF
size: many; J: TRBJ1-2; D: -; V: TRBV20-1; DNA: TGCAGTGCTAGAGACCGCGATGGCTACACCTTC; CDR3: CSARDRDGYTF
size: many; J: TRBJ2-2; D: TRBD2; V: TRBV6-5; DNA: TGTGCCAGCAGTCCTACTAGCGGGATACGGGAGCTGTTTTTT; CDR3: CASSPTSGIRELFF
size: many; J: TRBJ2-5; D: TRBD2; V: TRBV19; DNA: TGTGCCAGTAGTCACACGAGGACTAGCGGTGGGGAGACCCAGTACTTC; CDR3: CASSHTRTSGGETQYF
size: -; J: TRBJ2-7; D: -; V: TRBV30; DNA: TGTGCCTGGACTAGGGCGTCCTACGAGCAGTACTTC; CDR3: CAWTRASYEQYF
size: many; J: TRBJ1-5; D: -; V: TRBV19; DNA: TGTGCCAGTAGTGAGGGGGAAGGTCAGCCCCAGCATTTT; CDR3: CASSEGEGQPQHF
size: many; J: TRBJ2-5; D: -; V: TRBV12-3/TRBV12-4; DNA: TGTGCCAGCAGTTTAGAGGCCCCCCCCAGTGAGACCCAGTACTTC; CDR3: CASSLEAPPSETQYF
size: many; J: TRBJ2-2; D: TRBD2; V: TRBV20-1; DNA: TGCAGTGCTACGACTAGCCCCGGGGAGCTGTTTTTT; CDR3: CSATTSPGELFF
size: many; J: TRBJ1-3; D: -; V: TRBV6-1; DNA: TGTGCCAGCATAAGGGACTCTGGAAACACCATATATTTT; CDR3: CASIRDSGNTIYF
size: -; J: TRBJ1-1; D: -; V: TRBV6-1; DNA: TGTGCCAGCCTCCCCGGACACATTATCACTGAAGCTTGCTTT; CDR3: CASLPGHIITEACF
size: many; J: TRBJ2-5; D: TRBD2; V: TRBV20-1; DNA: TGCAGTGCCGGGGTTACTAGCGGGACTCTAACAGCTGGGACCCAGTACTTC; CDR3: CSAGVTSGTLTAGTQYF
size: many; J: TRBJ2-5; D: -; V: TRBV20-1; DNA: TGCAGTGCCGGGGGCGGTCCCAAGGGCGAGACCCAGTACTTC; CDR3: CSAGGGPKGETQYF
size: many; J: TRBJ2-2; D: -; V: TRBV7-3; DNA: TGTGCCAGCAGCTTATCCGGATTTGGGGAGCTGTTTTTT; CDR3: CASSLSGFGELFF
size: -; J: TRBJ2-7; D: TRBD2; V: TRBV20-1; DNA: TGCAGTGCTGCCCCGACTAGCGGGGGTTTCTCCTACGAGCAGTACTTC; CDR3: CSAAPTSGGFSYEQYF
size: -; J: TRBJ1-2; D: -; V: TRBV28; DNA: TGTGCCAGCAAGGACCAGGGGTTTTCCTACACCTTC; CDR3: CASKDQGFSYTF
size: few; J: TRBJ2-7; D: TRBD1; V: TRBV6-2/TRBV6-3; DNA: TGTGCCAGCAGTTATTCGGTTCGGGACAGAGGCTCCGAGCAGTACTTC; CDR3: CASSYSVRDRGSEQYF
size: once; J: TRBJ2-7; D: -; V: TRBV6-2/TRBV6-3; DNA: TGTGCCAGCAGTTACCAGACGTTCGAGCAGTACTTC; CDR3: CASSYQTFEQYF
size: -; J: TRBJ2-7; D: -; V: TRBV4-1; DNA: TGCGCCAGCAGCGGGCGGGTAGGGAGCTCCTACGAGCAGTACTTC; CDR3: CASSGRVGSSYEQYF
size: many; J: TRBJ2-5; D: -; V: TRBV7-2; DNA: TGTGCCAGCAGCTTCAGACAGGTTGCTGAGACCCAGTACTTC; CDR3: CASSFRQVAETQYF
size: few; J: TRBJ1-3; D: -; V: TRBV11-2; DNA: TGTGCCAGCAGCTTAGAATCCGGGTCCGGAAACACCATATATTTT; CDR3: CASSLESGSGNTIYF
size: many; J: TRBJ2-4; D: TRBD1; V: TRBV13; DNA: TGTGCCAGCAGCTACGACAGGGGAGACATTCAGTACTTC; CDR3: CASSYDRGDIQYF
size: many; J: TRBJ1-5; D: -; V: TRBV19; DNA: TGTGCCAGTAGTATAGCCAGGCAGAGCAATCAGCCCCAGCATTTT; CDR3: CASSIARQSNQPQHF
size: many; J: TRBJ1-1; D: -; V: TRBV2; DNA: TGTGCCAGCAGCGGAGGGTTGAACACTGAAGCTTTCTTT; CDR3: CASSGGLNTEAFF
size: many; J: TRBJ2-7; D: TRBD2; V: TRBV7-2; DNA: TGTGCCAGCAGCTCGCAGGCTAGCGGATATTACGAGCAGTACTTC; CDR3: CASSSQASGYYEQYF
size: many; J: TRBJ2-7; D: TRBD1; V: TRBV20-1; DNA: TGCAGTGCTAGAGCTCCCGGGACAGCGCTACTCCACATCGACTACGAGCAGTACTTC; CDR3: CSARAPGTALLHIDYEQYF
size: many; J: TRBJ1-5; D: -; V: TRBV27; DNA: TGTGCCAGCAGCCGGGGACGGAGAAATCAGCCCCAGCATTTT; CDR3: CASSRGRRNQPQHF
size: -; J: TRBJ2-7; D: TRBD1; V: TRBV12-3/TRBV12-4; DNA: TGTGCCAGCAGCTCAAGACAGGGTCACCACGAGCAGTACTTC; CDR3: CASSSRQGHHEQYF
size: many; J: TRBJ1-6; D: -; V: TRBV12-3/TRBV12-4; DNA: TGTGCCAGCGGGGGGGGGGCTCATTCACCCCTCCACTTT; CDR3: CASGGGAHSPLHF
size: once; J: TRBJ1-1; D: -; V: TRBV6-1; DNA: TGTGCCAGCAGTGAAATGATGGAGGGGGAAGCTTTCTTT; CDR3: CASSEMMEGEAFF
size: -; J: TRBJ1-2; D: TRBD1; V: TRBV28; DNA: TGTGCCAGCAGACCACAGGGGGCCGTCTATGGCTACACCTTC; CDR3: CASRPQGAVYGYTF
size: -; J: TRBJ1-1; D: -; V: TRBV5-8; DNA: TGTGCCAGCAGCTTGCCGCACTTGAACACTGAAGCTTTCTTT; CDR3: CASSLPHLNTEAFF
size: -; J: TRBJ1-2; D: -; V: TRBV6-1; DNA: TGTGCCAGCAGTGAACGCGGACATCTTAAGTCGAACTATGGCTACACCTTC; CDR3: CASSERGHLKSNYGYTF
size: -; J: TRBJ2-7; D: TRBD1; V: TRBV18; DNA: TGTGCCATCTCAACGAGGACAGGGCAGTACGAGCAGTACTTC; CDR3: CAISTRTGQYEQYF